Below, 15 T cell receptor beta chains from the same sample are listed, as sequenced in a study of cytomegalovirus exposure and HLA in healthy donors. The PCR ran on 60 Vbeta and 13 Jbeta primers. TCRdb's table, derived via immunoSEQ multiplex PCR, lists solely in-frame clones and lacks some. The table lists some 150,000 clones, around 80% of them singletons. The specimen sequenced was PBMCs. Receptor source: a man between 18 and 29 years old in good health and CMV-seropositive.

The chain uses TRBV6-6 and TRBJ2-7, with TRBD1 identical over 8 bases. In germline, CDR1 is MNHNY, CDR2 SVGAGI (reference sequence). V dropped 6 bases and J dropped 3; count of bases not matched to a gene: 7. There are 14 residues in the CDR3. The CDR3 nucleotides read TGTGCCAGCAGCCCGGGACAGGCCGTCTACGAGCAGTACTTC. Its protein is CASSPGQAVYEQYF.

The chain couples TRBV5-1 to TRBJ2-7; 7 bases line up with TRBD1. This CDR3 is 14 amino acids long. From germline, CDR1 is SGHRS and CDR2 YFSETQ. V lost 4 bases, J lost 4 bases, and 8 bases stayed unmatched. CDR3 coding DNA: TGCGCCAGCAGCCCGCGGACAGGACGTTACGAGCAGTACTTC. Translation: CASSPRTGRYEQYF.

The chain has TRBV28 and TRBJ2-7, with 11 bases that match TRBD1. CDR3 length: 16 residues. Unmatched junction bases numbered 10, after V lost 9 bases and J lost 0 bases. Per germline, CDR1 MDHEN and CDR2 SYDVKM. The CDR3 loop is CASRTGGYIFSYEQYF. CDR3 bases: TGTGCCAGTCGGACAGGGGGCTACATTTTCTCCTACGAGCAGTACTTC.

The J gene is TRBJ2-1, the V gene TRBV27; TRBD2 aligns across 14 bases. CDR3 length equals 22 residues. Trimming cost V 0 bases and J 7 bases; bases outside gene matches: 20. The germline gives CDR1 MNHEY, CDR2 SMNVEV (reference sequence). This CDR3 reads CASSLSGRAGPRLAGGWNEQFF. CDR3 coding DNA: TGTGCCAGCAGTTTATCGGGGAGGGCAGGGCCCCGACTAGCGGGAGGGTGGAATGAGCAGTTCTTC.

In its sample, this clone was seen a few times. The genes are TRBV4-1 and TRBJ1-4; no definite D call. The CDR3 spans 15 residues. The V and J ends lost 1 base and 7 bases respectively, with 13 bases between them. Looked up from germline, CDR1 is MGHRA and CDR2 is YSYEKL. CDR3 sequence (DNA): TGCGCCAGCAGCCAAGCTTGGGGAGCCGGTGAAAAACTGTTTTTT. Translation gives CASSQAWGAGEKLFF.

The chain carries TRBV2 and TRBJ1-2; tentatively, D is TRBD1 (6 bases). The germline CDR1 and CDR2 sequences are SNHLY and FYNNEI. This CDR3 region has 14 residues. Trimming took 6 bases from V and 4 from J, leaving 15 bases between them. CDR3 residues: CASSEGVLVYGYTF. CDR3 DNA: TGTGCCAGCAGCGAGGGGGTTCTGGTCTATGGCTACACCTTC.

This chain links TRBV6-5 with TRBJ2-7, with TRBD1 identical over 11 bases. V lost 7 bases to trimming and J lost 3 bases; unmatched junction nucleotides: 8. Germline lookup yields CDR1 MNHEY and CDR2 SVGAGI. The CDR3 covers 15 residues. The CDR3: CASTSWGTGGYEQYF. The CDR3 DNA follows: TGTGCCAGCACCTCGTGGGGGACAGGGGGCTACGAGCAGTACTTC.

The chain joins TRBV7-9 to TRBJ2-7, with a possible D match to TRBD2 (7 bases). V was clipped by 2 bases and J by 5 bases, with 19 bases between them. The length of the CDR3 is 16 residues. The V gene's germline CDR1 is SEHNR and CDR2 FQNEAQ (reference sequence). For the CDR3, the DNA is TGTGCCAGCAGCTTATCCGGGGGCGGGAGTATCAACGAGCAGTACTTC. It specifies CASSLSGGGSINEQYF.

V and J are TRBV7-9 and TRBJ2-7; the match to TRBD1 covers 7 bases. Germline CDR1 SEHNR, CDR2 FQNEAQ (reference sequence). Germline trimming cut 4 bases from V and 2 bases from J; bases unmatched to any gene: 14. CDR3 size: 17 residues. CDR3 DNA: TGTGCCAGCAGCTCTTCAACACAGGGGCTCTCCCCCTACGAGCAGTACTTC. Amino acid sequence: CASSSSTQGLSPYEQYF.

The rearrangement joins TRBV15 to TRBJ2-1; 9 nucleotides align to TRBD2. Germline lookup yields CDR1 LNHNV and CDR2 YYDKDF (reference sequence). There are 20 residues in the CDR3. Trimming removed 1 base from V and 7 bases from J; junction bases left unmatched: 20. CDR3 region: CATSRAGPTSGTVGGNEQFF. DNA for the CDR3: TGTGCCACCAGCAGAGCTGGCCCGACTAGCGGAACGGTCGGAGGAAATGAGCAGTTCTTC.

The chain recombines TRBV5-1 with TRBJ2-5; 10 nucleotides line up with TRBD2. TRBJ2-7 matches the DNA end more closely, so the J call is doubtful. The CDR3 contains 14 residues. Germline V gene lookup returns CDR1 SGHRS and CDR2 YFSETQ. The CDR3 protein is CASSPTLAGNEQYF. The CDR3 DNA follows: TGCGCCAGCAGCCCTACACTAGCGGGAAACGAGCAGTACTTC.

In this sample, this clone turned up a few times. The rearrangement links TRBV7-9 to TRBJ1-1, with TRBD1 as a possible D gene (5 bases). Trimming took off 3 bases at V and 6 bases at J, with 11 bases between the two ends. This CDR3 contains 13 residues. Per the germline V gene, CDR1 is SEHNR and CDR2 is FQNEAQ (reference sequence). CDR3 coding DNA: TGTGCCAGCAGCTTCACGGACAAACCTGAAGCTTTCTTT. Translated: CASSFTDKPEAFF.

The genes are TRBV27 and TRBJ1-2; 8 positions match TRBD1. The CDR3 runs 15 residues. The trim removed 4 bases at V and 0 bases at J, leaving 4 bases unmatched. Germline loops: CDR1 MNHEY, CDR2 SMNVEV (reference sequence). This chain's CDR3 is CASSSTGAPNYGYTF. The CDR3, as DNA: TGTGCCAGCAGTTCGACAGGGGCCCCTAACTATGGCTACACCTTC.

This clone was recorded once. The chain carries TRBV7-9 and TRBJ1-1, with D perhaps TRBD1 (5 bases). Germline V gives CDR1 SEHNR, CDR2 FQNEAQ (reference sequence). V gave up 5 bases and J gave up 8 bases, with 18 bases separating them. The CDR3 has 14 amino acids. CDR3 bases: TGTGCCAGCAGCCGAACAAGCGGGACCCAAGAAGCTTTCTTT. Protein: CASSRTSGTQEAFF. Full variable domain (rest looked up from reference TRBV7-9 and TRBJ1-1): DTGVSQNPRHKITKRGQNVTFRCDPISEHNRLYWYRQTLGQGPEFLTYFQNEAQLEKSRLLSDRFSAERPKGSFSTLEIQRTEQGDSAMYLCASSRTSGTQEAFFGQGTRLTVV.

The chain uses TRBV7-9 and TRBJ1-5; D gene ambiguous. Trimming pared 1 base from V and 7 bases from J, leaving 14 bases between. CDR3 length equals 15 residues. Germline V gene sequence: CDR1 SEHNR, CDR2 FQNEAQ (reference sequence). DNA for the CDR3: TGTGCCAGCAGCTTAGGGTCGAACCTGCTACAGCCCCAGCATTTT. Translating gives CASSLGSNLLQPQHF.